This T cell receptor beta chain is drawn from a study of CD8 T cells in Susac syndrome. The CDR3 sequence is 14 residues long. Trimming took 6 bases from V and 4 from J, leaving 15 bases between them. Reverse transcription used roughly 0.45 to 1 ug RNA and random hexamers. From the immunoSEQ multiplex PCR reads, TCRdb called clonotypes with MiXCR, one entry per CDR3 protein. This table has about 200,000 distinct CDR3 sequences, 95% appearing once. J is TRBJ1-2 and V is TRBV12-3 or TRBV12-4; D remains ambiguous. Sequenced material: CD4+ T cells from PBMCs. This TCR was recovered from a human donor in good health. CDR3 coding DNA: TGTGCCAGCAGCTCCGCCGGCGTGGTCTATGGCTACACCTTC. It translates to CASSSAGVVYGYTF.